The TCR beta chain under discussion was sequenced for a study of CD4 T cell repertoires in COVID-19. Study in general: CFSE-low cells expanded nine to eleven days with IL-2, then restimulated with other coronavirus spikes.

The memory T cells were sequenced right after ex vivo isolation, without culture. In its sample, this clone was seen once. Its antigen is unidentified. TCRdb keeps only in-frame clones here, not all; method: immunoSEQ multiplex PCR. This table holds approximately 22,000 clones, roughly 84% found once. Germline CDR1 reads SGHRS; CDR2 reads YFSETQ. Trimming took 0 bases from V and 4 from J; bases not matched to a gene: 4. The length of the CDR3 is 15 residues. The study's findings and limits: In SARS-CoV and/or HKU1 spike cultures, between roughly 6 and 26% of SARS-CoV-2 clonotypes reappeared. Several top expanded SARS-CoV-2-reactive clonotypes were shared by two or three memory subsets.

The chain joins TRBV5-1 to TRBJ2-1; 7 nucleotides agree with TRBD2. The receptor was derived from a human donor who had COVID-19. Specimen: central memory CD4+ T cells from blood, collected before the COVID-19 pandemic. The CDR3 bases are TGCGCCAGCAGCTTGGTCAGGACTAGATACAATGAGCAGTTCTTC. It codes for CASSLVRTRYNEQFF.